This TCR beta chain was documented in a study of cytomegalovirus exposure and HLA in healthy donors. Both 60 Vbeta primers and 13 Jbeta primers went into the PCR. Here immunoSEQ multiplex PCR was the method, and the copy in TCRdb shows in-frame clones only, minus some. In the table there are roughly 120,000 clones, about 80% of which are singletons. V was clipped by 6 bases and J by 5 bases, with 13 bases between them. CDR1 MNHEY and CDR2 SMNVEV come from the germline V gene (reference sequence). CDR3 length: 14 residues. Sequencing was done on a sample of PBMCs. V and J are TRBV27 and TRBJ1-4; tentatively, D is TRBD1 (5 bases). The sequence came from a woman between 45 and 60 years old in good health and CMV-seropositive. The CDR3 region has the DNA TGTGCCAGCAGCACCGGGACTGCGAATGAAAAACTGTTTTTT. It translates to CASSTGTANEKLFF. Variable domain in full (rest from reference TRBV27 and TRBJ1-4): EAQVTQNPRYLITVTGKKLTVTCSQNMNHEYMSWYRQDPGLGLRQIYYSMNVEVTDKGDVPEGYKVSRKEKRNFPLILESPSPNQTSLYFCASSTGTANEKLFFGSGTQLSVL.